The 8 T cell receptor beta chains given below trace back to one sample, sequenced in a study of identical twins. Each CDR3 protein is one row after TCRdb ran MiXCR on the 5' RACE reads. The sample records 200,000 to 250,000 distinct CDR3 sequences, under 8.5% being singletons. The same specimen was also included in a second study, on T cells expressing NK-cell markers.

Sequences were obtained from CD8+ T cells sorted from blood. Receptor source: a woman aged 18-35 years in good health.

This clonotype was counted a few times. This chain joins TRBV27 and TRBJ2-7, with D tentatively TRBD1 (5 bases). Germline assignment: CDR1 MNHEY and CDR2 SMNVEV (reference sequence). Deletions cut 5 bases from V and 2 bases from J, with 13 bases between. This CDR3 region has 14 residues. The CDR3 protein is CASSKFLGAYEQYF. In DNA, the CDR3 is TGTGCCAGCAGTAAATTCCTAGGGGCCTACGAGCAGTACTTC.

The chain combines TRBV30 with TRBJ2-1, with no clear D. The CDR3 extends over 11 amino acids. CDR1 and CDR2 (germline): GTSNPN, SVGIG (reference sequence). V gave up 2 bases and J gave up 9 bases, with 8 bases separating them. For the CDR3, the DNA is TGTGCCTGGAGTACTGGTGGTGAGCAGTTCTTC. Translated: CAWSTGGEQFF.

This clonotype has just a few counts. This chain joins TRBV11-1 and TRBJ2-6, with TRBD1 matching over 7 bases. Germline-derived CDR1 and CDR2 are SGHAT and FQDESV (reference sequence). V lost 4 bases to trimming and J lost 4 bases; unmatched junction nucleotides: 13. The CDR3 is made up of 18 amino acids. CDR3 coding DNA: TGTGCCAGCAGCTCCCCAACTGACAGGGAACCCGGGGCCAACGTCCTGACTTTC. It is translated as CASSSPTDREPGANVLTF. The entire variable domain, with the rest obtained from reference TRBV11-1 and TRBJ2-6, is as follows: EAEVAQSPRYKITEKSQAVAFWCDPISGHATLYWYRQILGQGPELLVQFQDESVVDDSQLPKDRFSAERLKGVDSTLKIQPAELGDSAMYLCASSSPTDREPGANVLTFGAGSRLTVL.

This sequence joins TRBV11-2 and TRBJ1-2; D may be TRBD1 (5 bases). The CDR3 runs 17 residues. Per the germline V gene, CDR1 is SGHAT and CDR2 is FQNNGV. V dropped 0 bases and J dropped 2 bases, with 16 bases sitting between them. This CDR3 reads CASSLDRRGHPNYGYTF. CDR3 in DNA: TGTGCCAGCAGCTTAGATCGGAGGGGCCACCCCAACTATGGCTACACCTTC. Variable domain in full (rest from reference TRBV11-2 and TRBJ1-2): EAGVAQSPRYKIIEKRQSVAFWCNPISGHATLYWYQQILGQGPKLLIQFQNNGVVDDSQLPKDRFSAERLKGVDSTLKIQPAKLEDSAVYLCASSLDRRGHPNYGYTFGSGTRLTVV.

By sample share, this clonotype is medium-sized. The V and J genes are TRBV6-2 or TRBV6-3 and TRBJ2-1; TRBD1 agrees at 7 bases. Trimming at V came to 0 bases and at J to 4 bases, leaving 0 bases not matched to a gene. This CDR3 region has 14 residues. Germline-derived CDR1 and CDR2 are MNHEY and SVGEGT. The CDR3 sequence: CASSYSTGYNEQFF. The DNA of the CDR3 is TGTGCCAGCAGTTACTCGACAGGGTACAATGAGCAGTTCTTC.

This clonotype was found a few times. The chain links TRBV11-3 to TRBJ2-3, with 11 bases aligning to TRBD1. The CDR3 loop spans 16 amino acids. Germline CDR1 SGHNT, CDR2 YENEEA. The J segment lost 3 bases and the V segment lost 5 bases, leaving 7 bases of the junction unmatched. CDR3 in amino acids: CASSPGTGGMTDTQYF. The CDR3 coding sequence is TGTGCCAGCAGCCCTGGGACAGGGGGGATGACAGATACGCAGTATTTT.

This clonotype has ten or more counts. The chain links TRBV7-2 to TRBJ2-1; D possibly corresponds to TRBD2 (5 bases). Trimming removed 2 bases at V and 5 bases at J, with 13 bases between. Germline V gene data show CDR1 as SGHTA and CDR2 as FQGNSA. The CDR3 runs to 15 residues. The CDR3 region has the DNA TGTGCCAGCAGCTTAATCGGGAACTGGGACAATGAGCAGTTCTTC. Protein sequence: CASSLIGNWDNEQFF.

This rearrangement joins TRBV7-7 to TRBJ2-3, with TRBD2 identical over 7 bases. V shed 4 bases and J 6 bases; nucleotides not matched to a gene: 13. Germline-derived CDR1 and CDR2 are SSHAT and FNYEAQ (reference sequence). The CDR3 loop spans 16 amino acids. The DNA of the CDR3 is TGTGCCAGCAGCTCCTCGCTGGGAGGGCCCGGGGATACGCAGTATTTT. It codes for CASSSSLGGPGDTQYF.